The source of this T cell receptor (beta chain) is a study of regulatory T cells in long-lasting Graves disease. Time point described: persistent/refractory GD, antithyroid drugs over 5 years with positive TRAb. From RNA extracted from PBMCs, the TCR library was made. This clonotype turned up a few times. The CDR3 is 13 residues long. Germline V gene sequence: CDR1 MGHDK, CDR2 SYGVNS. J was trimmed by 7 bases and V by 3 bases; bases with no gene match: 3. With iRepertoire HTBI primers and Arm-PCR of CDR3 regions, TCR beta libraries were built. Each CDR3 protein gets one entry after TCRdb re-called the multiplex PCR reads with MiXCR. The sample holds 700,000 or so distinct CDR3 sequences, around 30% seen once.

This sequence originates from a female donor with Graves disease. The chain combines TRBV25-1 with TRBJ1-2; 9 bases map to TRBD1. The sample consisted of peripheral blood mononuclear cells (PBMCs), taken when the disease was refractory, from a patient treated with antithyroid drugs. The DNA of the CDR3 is TGTGCCAGCAGTGAGGGACAGGGCGGTGGCTACACCTTC. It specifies CASSEGQGGGYTF.